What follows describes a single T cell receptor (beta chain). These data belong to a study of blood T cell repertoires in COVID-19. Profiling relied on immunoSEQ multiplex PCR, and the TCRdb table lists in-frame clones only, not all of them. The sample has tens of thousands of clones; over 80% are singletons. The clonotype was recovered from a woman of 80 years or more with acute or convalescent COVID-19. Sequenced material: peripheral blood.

This CDR3 is CASGLGHSYEQYF. In DNA, the CDR3 is TGTGCTAGTGGTTTGGGCCACAGCTACGAGCAGTACTTC. The rearrangement joins TRBV12-5 to TRBJ2-7, with D unresolved. The CDR3 contains 13 residues. V gave up 1 base and J gave up 3 bases, with 7 bases separating them. In germline, CDR1 is LGHNT, CDR2 FRNRAP. Variable domain in full (rest from reference TRBV12-5 and TRBJ2-7): DARVTQTPRHKVTEMGQEVTMRCQPILGHNTVFWYRQTMMQGLELLAYFRNRAPLDDSGMPKDRFSAEMPDATLATLKIQPSEPRDSAVYFCASGLGHSYEQYFGPGTRLTVT.